These 5 T cell receptor beta chains were all obtained from the same sample, sequenced in a study of blood T cell repertoires in COVID-19. Assay: immunoSEQ multiplex PCR; the TCRdb copy retains only in-frame clones and omits some. This repertoire shows some 64,000 clones, 84% found once; its top ten account for 16%. What was sequenced was peripheral blood. These receptors were collected from a man aged 55 to 70 with COVID-19, enrolled during active disease.

The V and J genes are TRBV27 and TRBJ2-3, with D possibly matching TRBD2 (6 bases). Trimming left V 5 bases short and J 6 bases short, with 18 bases between. The CDR3 loop spans 15 amino acids. CDR1 is MNHEY, CDR2 SMNVEV, per germline (reference sequence). For the CDR3, the DNA is TGTGCCAGCAGTAGAAGGACTACTTTCCCGGATACGCAGTATTTT. It codes for CASSRRTTFPDTQYF.

This chain connects TRBV6-5 to TRBJ1-6; 8 bases agree with TRBD1. V was pared by 8 bases and J by 7 bases, with 7 bases of the junction left unmatched. Germline V gene sequence: CDR1 MNHEY, CDR2 SVGAGI. This CDR3 region has 14 residues. The CDR3 region is CASLPDRVNSPLHF. CDR3 nucleotides: TGTGCCAGCCTCCCGGACAGGGTCAATTCACCCCTCCACTTT.

The CDR3 sequence is CASSRTSGDYNEQFF. CDR3 nucleotides: TGTGCCAGCAGCCGGACTAGCGGAGACTACAATGAGCAGTTCTTC. The V and J genes are TRBV5-5 and TRBJ2-1; 10 bases line up with TRBD2. The CDR3 runs 15 residues. Trimming cost V 4 bases and J 3 bases; bases outside gene matches: 4. The germline CDR1 and CDR2 sequences are SGHKS and YYEKEE (reference sequence).

The genes are TRBV3-1 (or the pseudogene TRBV3-2) and TRBJ1-5; 8 bases are shared with TRBD1. CDR3 length: 16 amino acids. Per germline, CDR1 LGHDT and CDR2 YNNKEL (reference sequence). V dropped 4 bases and J dropped 7; count of bases not matched to a gene: 12. This chain's CDR3 is CASSLSSDRAGQPQHF. Here the CDR3 DNA reads TGTGCCAGCAGCCTCTCTTCGGACAGGGCAGGACAGCCCCAGCATTTT.

This clone was counted a few times. The rearrangement uses TRBV7-3 and TRBJ1-1; 7 nucleotides line up with TRBD1. Germline values: CDR1 SGHTA, CDR2 FQGTGA. The CDR3 has 14 residues. The J segment lost 1 base and the V segment lost 5 bases, leaving 4 bases of the junction unmatched. In DNA form, the CDR3 reads TGTGCCAGCAGCCCCGGACAGGAGAACACTGAAGCTTTCTTT. Translated, it gives CASSPGQENTEAFF.